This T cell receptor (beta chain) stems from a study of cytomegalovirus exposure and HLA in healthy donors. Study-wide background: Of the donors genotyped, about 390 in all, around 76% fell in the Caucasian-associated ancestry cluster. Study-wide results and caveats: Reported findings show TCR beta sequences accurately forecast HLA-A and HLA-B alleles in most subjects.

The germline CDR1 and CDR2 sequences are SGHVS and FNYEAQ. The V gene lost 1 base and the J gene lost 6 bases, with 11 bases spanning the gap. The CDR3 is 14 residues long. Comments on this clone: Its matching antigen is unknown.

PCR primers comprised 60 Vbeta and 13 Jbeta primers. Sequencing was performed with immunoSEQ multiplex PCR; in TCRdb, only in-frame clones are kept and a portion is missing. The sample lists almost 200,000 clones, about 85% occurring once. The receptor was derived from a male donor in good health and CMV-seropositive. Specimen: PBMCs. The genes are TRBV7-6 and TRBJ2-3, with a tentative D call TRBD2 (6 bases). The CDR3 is CASSLGGGLDTQYF. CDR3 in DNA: TGTGCCAGCAGCTTAGGAGGAGGGCTGGATACGCAGTATTTT.